The present TCR beta chain was sequenced within a study of blood T cell repertoires in COVID-19. Study overall: Both acute and convalescent COVID-19 samples were obtained from the United States, Italy and Spain. PBMCs, B-cell-depleted T cells, or T cells were the source of the cDNA or gDNA that made up the material.

Methods used by the authors: Estimated nucleated cell counts came from reference gene primer amplification. Only in-frame clones appear in the TCRdb table, and some are missing; sequencing was by immunoSEQ multiplex PCR. That table supplies the V and J calls and clone size; D and trimming were determined from the DNA. Altogether roughly 20,000 clones are present, roughly nine tenths being singletons, with the ten largest covering approximately 24%. This clone was observed a few times. Germline lookup yields CDR1 MNHNY and CDR2 SVGAGI (reference sequence). Trimming cost V 2 bases and J 7 bases, with 9 bases left between them. The CDR3 length is 14 residues.

Input material: peripheral blood. The TCR comes from a human donor with active COVID-19. The donor label of this sample is uncertain. The chain is built from TRBV6-6 and TRBJ1-6; D unclear. The CDR3 region has the DNA TGTGCCAGCAGTTACGCAGAAGAAAATTCACCCCTCCACTTT. This gives the protein CASSYAEENSPLHF.